The next 4 T cell receptor beta chains were all read from a single sample in a study of blood T cell repertoires in COVID-19. Profiled with immunoSEQ multiplex PCR; TCRdb holds only in-frame clones, not every one. The repertoire holds fewer than 150,000 clones, with 70% to 90% as singletons. Sample: peripheral blood. The receptors were sampled from a woman in her forties or fifties with active or convalescent COVID-19.

The V and J genes are TRBV25-1 and TRBJ1-2; D is possibly TRBD1 (6 bases). V was pared by 3 bases and J by 3 bases, with 14 bases between. Germline V gene sequence: CDR1 MGHDK, CDR2 SYGVNS. The CDR3 runs 15 residues. DNA of the CDR3: TGTGCCAGCAGTGATGCCCGCAGGGGATACTATGGCTACACCTTC. Its protein is CASSDARRGYYGYTF.

This rearrangement joins TRBV4-3 to TRBJ2-1, with 7 bases fitting TRBD2. Looked up from germline, CDR1 is LGHNA and CDR2 is YSLEER. Trimming took 1 base from V and 1 from J; bases not matched to a gene: 4. This CDR3 contains 16 residues. CDR3 protein: CASSQATSVSYNEQFF. In nucleotides, the CDR3 is TGCGCCAGCAGCCAAGCTACTAGCGTATCCTACAATGAGCAGTTCTTC.

On this clone: An end of the junction differs from the germline gene, which may be a read error. The DNA of the CDR3 is TGTGCCAGCAGGAGGGGACAGGGAACGACTAGTGAAAAACTGTTTTTT. As protein: CASRRGQGTTSEKLFF. The rearrangement joins TRBV2 to TRBJ1-4; TRBD1 matches at 9 bases. Germline assignment: CDR1 SNHLY and CDR2 FYNNEI. The CDR3 is made up of 16 amino acids.

In its sample, this clone was seen once. The chain carries TRBV6-5 and TRBJ1-5, with D perhaps TRBD1 (5 bases). Trimming took 4 bases from V and 4 from J, leaving 17 bases between them. The CDR3 is made up of 16 amino acids. Germline loops: CDR1 MNHEY, CDR2 SVGAGI. This CDR3 reads CASSSMGGPINQPQHF. The CDR3 region has the DNA TGTGCCAGCAGTTCCATGGGGGGTCCCATAAATCAGCCCCAGCATTTT.